A single sample is the source of the 27 T cell receptor beta chains below, sequenced in a study of vaccination effects on CD4 cells after COVID-19. TCRdb's table, derived via immunoSEQ multiplex PCR, lists solely in-frame clones and lacks some. The table has roughly 45,000 clones, about 75% seen once. With the ViraFEST assay, the study expanded antigen-specific CD4+ T cells using viral peptide pools, then sequenced them. After less than twelve days in culture, the CD4+ T cells were isolated. It was between March and December 2020 that the person had a SARS-CoV-2 infection confirmed by PCR. Their recognized antigens are unknown. Material: CD4+ T cells from PBMCs cultured with a peptide pool, obtained before COVID-19 vaccination. These receptors originate from a human donor who had a prior SARS-CoV-2 infection.

The rearrangement links TRBV30 to TRBJ2-3, with D unclear. V shed 3 bases and J shed 4 bases, with 5 bases lying between them. The germline gives CDR1 GTSNPN, CDR2 SVGIG (reference sequence). The CDR3 runs 11 residues. The CDR3 DNA reads as TGTGCCTGGAGCCGGCCAGATACGCAGTATTTT. Protein sequence: CAWSRPDTQYF. Supplemented by reference TRBV30 and TRBJ2-3, the full variable domain reads SQTIHQWPATLVQPVGSPLSLECTVEGTSNPNLYWYRQAAGRGLQLLFYSVGIGQISSEVPQNLSASRPQDRQFILSSKKLLLSDSGFYLCAWSRPDTQYFGPGTRLTVL.

V is TRBV5-1 and J is TRBJ2-2; D is uncertain. Trimming shortened V by 5 bases and J by 4 bases, and 6 bases separated the two germline ends. This CDR3 region has 12 residues. CDR1 and CDR2 from the germline V gene are SGHRS and YFSETQ. The CDR3, as DNA: TGCGCCAGCAGACCGACCACCGGGGAGCTGTTTTTT. It is translated as CASRPTTGELFF.

The gene calls are TRBV30 and TRBJ1-6; 7 positions agree with TRBD1. V shed 7 bases and J 6 bases; nucleotides not matched to a gene: 3. Germline-derived CDR1 and CDR2 are GTSNPN and SVGIG (reference sequence). This CDR3 has 12 residues. The CDR3 protein is CASGQANSPLHF. The CDR3 coding sequence is TGTGCCTCTGGACAGGCTAATTCACCCCTCCACTTT. Combining the CDR3 with reference TRBV30 and TRBJ1-6 gives the whole variable domain SQTIHQWPATLVQPVGSPLSLECTVEGTSNPNLYWYRQAAGRGLQLLFYSVGIGQISSEVPQNLSASRPQDRQFILSSKKLLLSDSGFYLCASGQANSPLHFGNGTRLTVT.

The J gene is TRBJ2-7, the V gene TRBV30; TRBD1 matches at 8 bases. The CDR3 runs 17 residues. V dropped 0 bases and J dropped 7; count of bases not matched to a gene: 17. The V gene's germline CDR1 is GTSNPN and CDR2 SVGIG (reference sequence). CDR3 coding DNA: TGTGCCTGGAGTGTACGGTACACCTCGGACAGGGTAGAAGAGCAGTACTTC. This sequence encodes CAWSVRYTSDRVEEQYF.

The chain links TRBV5-1 to TRBJ1-2; D is perhaps TRBD1 (5 bases). Germline CDR1 and CDR2: SGHRS and YFSETQ. V lost 5 bases and J lost 2, with 10 bases in between. The length of the CDR3 is 13 residues. In DNA, the CDR3 is TGCGCCAGCAGAGGGGTTTCCAACTATGGCTACACCTTC. Translating gives CASRGVSNYGYTF. Variable domain in full (rest from reference TRBV5-1 and TRBJ1-2): KAGVTQTPRYLIKTRGQQVTLSCSPISGHRSVSWYQQTPGQGLQFLFEYFSETQRNKGNFPGRFSGRQFSNSRSEMNVSTLELGDSALYLCASRGVSNYGYTFGSGTRLTVV.

The chain has TRBV18 and TRBJ2-7; D is ambiguous. The ends were cut back, 0 bases at V and 2 bases at J, with 8 bases in the middle. Germline CDR1 reads KGHSH; CDR2 reads LQKENI. This CDR3 has 14 residues. DNA of the CDR3: TGTGCCAGCTCACCACCGGCCGGACCCTACGAGCAGTACTTC. This translates into CASSPPAGPYEQYF. The full variable domain, with the rest looked up from reference TRBV18 and TRBJ2-7, is NAGVMQNPRHLVRRRGQEARLRCSPMKGHSHVYWYRQLPEEGLKFMVYLQKENIIDESGMPKERFSAEFPKEGPSILRIQQVVRGDSAAYFCASSPPAGPYEQYFGPGTRLTVT.

This clone was found a few times. The V gene is TRBV12-5, the J gene TRBJ2-3, with a weak D call TRBD1 (7 bases). V gave up 6 bases and J gave up 3 bases, with 13 bases separating them. The CDR3 spans 14 residues. Germline assignment: CDR1 LGHNT and CDR2 FRNRAP. CDR3 nucleotide sequence: TGTGCTAGTGGCCAGGGGGGATCGACAGATACGCAGTATTTT. Amino acid sequence: CASGQGGSTDTQYF.

J is TRBJ1-2 and V is TRBV19; D perhaps matches TRBD1 (5 bases). Germline values: CDR1 LNHDA, CDR2 SQIVND (reference sequence). Trimming stripped 6 bases from V and 7 bases from J, with 12 bases between. The CDR3 has 12 residues. The CDR3: CASRPGGSGYTF. CDR3 coding DNA: TGTGCCAGTAGACCCGGGGGTTCTGGCTACACCTTC.

V usage is TRBV9 and J usage is TRBJ1-3; D is undetermined. CDR3 length equals 15 residues. The germline V gene has CDR1 SGDLS and CDR2 YYNGEE. Trimming took 3 bases from V and 0 from J, leaving 10 bases between them. The CDR3 loop reads CASSAGYYSGNTIYF. DNA of the CDR3: TGTGCCAGCAGCGCAGGATACTACTCTGGAAACACCATATATTTT.

This chain connects TRBV6-5 to TRBJ1-5; maybe TRBD1 (6 bases). The CDR3 runs 13 residues. Germline V gives CDR1 MNHEY, CDR2 SVGAGI. The ends were cut back, 8 bases at V and 1 base at J, with 9 bases in the middle. The CDR3 is CASGGRSNQPQHF. In DNA form, the CDR3 reads TGTGCCAGCGGGGGCAGAAGCAATCAGCCCCAGCATTTT.

The chain has TRBV15 and TRBJ2-7; no clear D. The CDR3 loop spans 13 amino acids. Trimming took 1 base from V and 3 from J, leaving 7 bases between them. The germline gives CDR1 LNHNV, CDR2 YYDKDF (reference sequence). The CDR3 loop is CATSRGSSYEQYF. The CDR3 bases are TGTGCCACCAGCAGAGGGAGCAGCTACGAGCAGTACTTC.

The chain employs TRBV3-1 (or the pseudogene TRBV3-2) and TRBJ1-1, with a possible D match to TRBD1 (5 bases). The CDR3 has 14 residues. V was pared by 1 base and J by 4 bases, with 10 bases between. Germline lookup yields CDR1 LGHDT and CDR2 YNNKEL (reference sequence). CDR3 sequence: CASSQAGPITEAFF. In nucleotides, the CDR3 is TGTGCCAGCAGCCAAGCGGGGCCGATCACTGAAGCTTTCTTT.

The CDR3 is CASSPRQGLNTEAFF. CDR3 DNA: TGCGCCAGCAGCCCCCGACAGGGCTTGAACACTGAAGCTTTCTTT. The rearrangement links TRBV4-3 to TRBJ1-1; 7 nucleotides match TRBD1. Trimming removed 4 bases from V and 0 bases from J; junction bases left unmatched: 5. This CDR3 region has 15 residues. Germline CDR1 reads LGHNA; CDR2 reads YSLEER.

A single count supports this clone. The chain combines TRBV13 with TRBJ2-1, with 16 nucleotides matching TRBD2. Germline lookup yields CDR1 PRHDT and CDR2 FYEKMQ (reference sequence). J lost 8 bases, V lost 4 bases, and 11 bases had no gene match. This CDR3 spans 18 amino acids. The DNA of the CDR3 is TGTGCCAGCAGCTCCCCGGGACTAGCGGGAGGGCCTCCCGATGAGCAGTTCTTC. This gives the protein CASSSPGLAGGPPDEQFF.

The chain links TRBV9 to TRBJ1-2, with 9 bases aligning to TRBD1. Germline trimming cut 4 bases from V and 4 bases from J; bases unmatched to any gene: 8. This CDR3 contains 15 residues. CDR1 and CDR2 from the germline V gene are SGDLS and YYNGEE. The CDR3 reads CASSTQSTGGYGYTF. The CDR3 nucleotides read TGTGCCAGCAGCACTCAATCGACAGGGGGCTATGGCTACACCTTC.

This clone was seen a handful of times. The chain has TRBV4-2 and TRBJ1-5; 7 bases match TRBD1. Germline V gene lookup returns CDR1 LGHNA and CDR2 YNFKEQ. J gave up 2 bases and V 4 bases, and 8 bases lay outside the gene matches. The CDR3 runs to 16 residues. This CDR3 is CASSRHYRGGNQPQHF. The CDR3, as DNA: TGTGCCAGCAGCCGCCACTACAGGGGTGGCAATCAGCCCCAGCATTTT.

The rearrangement joins TRBV7-2 to TRBJ2-2, with D unresolved. This CDR3 comprises 14 residues. Germline V gene data show CDR1 as SGHTA and CDR2 as FQGNSA. V was shortened by 1 base and J by 0 bases, with 3 bases between the two germline ends. DNA for the CDR3: TGTGCCAGCAGCTTAGGTACGAACACCGGGGAGCTGTTTTTT. As protein: CASSLGTNTGELFF. Filled out from reference TRBV7-2 and TRBJ2-2, the complete variable domain reads GAGVSQSPSNKVTEKGKDVELRCDPISGHTALYWYRQSLGQGLEFLIYFQGNSAPDKSGLPSDRFSAERTGGSVSTLTIQRTQQEDSAVYLCASSLGTNTGELFFGEGSRLTVL.

The V gene is TRBV6-5, the J gene TRBJ1-6; D perhaps matches TRBD1 (5 bases). From germline, CDR1 is MNHEY and CDR2 SVGAGI. CDR3 size: 14 residues. V was clipped by 10 bases and J by 7 bases, with 17 bases between them. The CDR3: CATQVGNPNSPLHF. CDR3 nucleotides: TGTGCCACACAGGTTGGGAACCCAAATTCACCCCTCCACTTT.

The chain employs TRBV15 and TRBJ1-2; 8 nucleotides agree with TRBD1. The V gene end was trimmed by 0 bases and the J gene end by 4 bases; junction bases not matched to a gene: 7. The CDR3 loop spans 16 amino acids. Germline CDR1 reads LNHNV; CDR2 reads YYDKDF (reference sequence). CDR3 protein: CATSRDRTGILYGYTF. CDR3 DNA sequence: TGTGCCACCAGCAGAGATCGGACAGGGATCCTCTATGGCTACACCTTC.

This clone was picked up one time. This chain connects TRBV5-6 to TRBJ2-1, with TRBD2 matching over 9 bases. The trim removed 2 bases at V and 0 bases at J, leaving 12 bases unmatched. From germline, CDR1 is SGHDT and CDR2 YYEEEE. The CDR3 length is 19 residues. CDR3 residues: CASSFRGASRGGSYNEQFF. The CDR3 DNA is TGTGCCAGCAGCTTCCGGGGGGCCTCGCGGGGGGGCTCCTACAATGAGCAGTTCTTC. Complete variable domain (other parts from reference TRBV5-6 and TRBJ2-1): DAGVTQSPTHLIKTRGQQVTLRCSPKSGHDTVSWYQQALGQGPQFIFQYYEEEERQRGNFPDRFSGHQFPNYSSELNVNALLLGDSALYLCASSFRGASRGGSYNEQFFGPGTRLTVL.

This chain uses TRBV5-1 with TRBJ2-3, with 8 bases that match TRBD2. Unmatched junction bases numbered 2, after V lost 2 bases and J lost 0 bases. CDR3 length equals 15 residues. Germline CDR1 SGHRS, CDR2 YFSETQ. CDR3 in DNA: TGCGCCAGCAGCTTAGTAGCGGGGAGCACAGATACGCAGTATTTT. This sequence encodes CASSLVAGSTDTQYF.

The rearrangement joins TRBV9 to TRBJ2-3, with 7 positions matching TRBD2. Germline V gene lookup returns CDR1 SGDLS and CDR2 YYNGEE. The CDR3 has 15 residues. Losses at the gene ends were 0 bases for V and 4 bases for J; bases not matched to a gene: 5. CDR3 sequence reads: CASSVDGRLPDTQYF. The CDR3 nucleotides are TGTGCCAGCAGCGTAGACGGGAGGTTGCCAGATACGCAGTATTTT.

The chain links TRBV11-3 to TRBJ2-5, with 9 positions matching TRBD1. The trim removed 4 bases at V and 0 bases at J, leaving 6 bases unmatched. CDR3 length equals 16 residues. Germline V lookup: CDR1 SGHNT, CDR2 YENEEA. The DNA of the CDR3 is TGTGCCAGCAGCTCTACGGGACAGGGAGACCAAGAGACCCAGTACTTC. Translated: CASSSTGQGDQETQYF.

The chain combines TRBV5-1 with TRBJ2-7, with D tentatively TRBD1 or TRBD2 (5 bases each). The CDR3 covers 14 residues. The germline V gene has CDR1 SGHRS and CDR2 YFSETQ. The V gene lost 2 bases and the J gene lost 5 bases, with 14 bases spanning the gap. CDR3 region: CASSLGTHGDEQYF. The CDR3 region has the DNA TGCGCCAGCAGCTTAGGGACGCACGGGGACGAGCAGTACTTC.

The chain uses TRBV19 and TRBJ1-2; possibly TRBD1 for D (5 bases). This CDR3 is built from 18 residues. Germline CDR1 LNHDA, CDR2 SQIVND (reference sequence). Trimming removed 2 bases from V and 0 bases from J, with 19 bases in between. CDR3: CASSILIFGTKTNYGYTF. For the CDR3, the DNA is TGTGCCAGTAGTATACTAATATTCGGGACGAAAACTAACTATGGCTACACCTTC. The full variable domain, with the rest looked up from reference TRBV19 and TRBJ1-2, is DGGITQSPKYLFRKEGQNVTLSCEQNLNHDAMYWYRQDPGQGLRLIYYSQIVNDFQKGDIAEGYSVSREKKESFPLTVTSAQKNPTAFYLCASSILIFGTKTNYGYTFGSGTRLTVV.

V usage is TRBV7-2 and J usage is TRBJ1-4; D uncertain. CDR1 SGHTA and CDR2 FQGNSA come from the germline V gene. Trimming stripped 3 bases from V and 11 bases from J, with 16 bases between. The CDR3 is 14 amino acids. CDR3 in amino acids: CASSLEVSVRKLFF. The CDR3 DNA sequence: TGTGCCAGCAGCTTGGAAGTGTCCGTGCGGAAACTGTTTTTT. Looking up the rest from reference TRBV7-2 and TRBJ1-4 gives the full variable domain: GAGVSQSPSNKVTEKGKDVELRCDPISGHTALYWYRQSLGQGLEFLIYFQGNSAPDKSGLPSDRFSAERTGGSVSTLTIQRTQQEDSAVYLCASSLEVSVRKLFFGSGTQLSVL.

The rearrangement joins TRBV27 to TRBJ2-1; D is possibly TRBD1 (6 bases). This CDR3 comprises 13 residues. Germline CDR1 is MNHEY and CDR2 is SMNVEV (reference sequence). V shed 5 bases and J shed 4 bases, with 9 bases lying between them. DNA for the CDR3: TGTGCCAGCAGTAAGACAGGTTACAATGAGCAGTTCTTC. Its translation is CASSKTGYNEQFF.